The clone carrying this T cell receptor beta chain was found once. Its antigen is unidentified. Germline V gene sequence: CDR1 SQVTM, CDR2 ANQGSEA. The CDR3 is made up of 14 amino acids. The V gene lost 4 bases and the J gene lost 1 base, with 13 bases spanning the gap. This record comes from a study of T cell repertoires in cytomegalovirus infection. Findings of the study overall: HLA-C-restricted CMV clonotypes gave the most frequent clonotype in two of eight donors.

Each CDR3 protein gets one entry after TCRdb re-called the reads with MiXCR. The table has some 920,000 distinct CDR3 sequences, roughly 30% seen once; the top ten hold roughly 12%. This chain uses TRBV29-1 with TRBJ1-1; D gene ambiguous. Source: cultured CD8+ T cells from PBMCs, taken from culture after CMV antigen stimulation. The source of this sequence is a human donor in good health (CMV status not recorded). Some clones in this sample may be carry-over from other donors' samples. The CDR3 is CSVGTEGGNTEAFF. The CDR3 region has the DNA TGCAGCGTTGGGACGGAGGGTGGGAACACTGAAGCTTTCTTT.